This T cell receptor (beta chain) was sequenced in a study of blood T cell repertoires in COVID-19. Turning to the study itself: T cells, B-cell-depleted T cells, or PBMCs provided the cDNA or gDNA that served as material.

Under the authors' procedure: Amplified reference gene primers provided the basis for estimating nucleated cell counts. The repertoire was sequenced with immunoSEQ multiplex PCR; TCRdb's copy has only in-frame clones and lacks some. The DNA gave D and trimming, while V, J and clone size come from that table. The profile shows over 200,000 clones, about 80% of them singletons. V was clipped by 7 bases and J by 2 bases; unmatched bases: 14. The CDR3 spans 17 residues. CDR1 and CDR2 (germline): KGHSH, LQKENI. The receptor was isolated from a man aged 50-59 years with active or convalescent COVID-19. The sequenced sample was peripheral blood. This chain joins TRBV18 and TRBJ1-3, with TRBD1 matching 7 bases. CDR3 coding DNA: TGTGCCAGCTTACCGGTTCCGGGACAGCTAACTGGAAACACCATATATTTT. This translates into CASLPVPGQLTGNTIYF.